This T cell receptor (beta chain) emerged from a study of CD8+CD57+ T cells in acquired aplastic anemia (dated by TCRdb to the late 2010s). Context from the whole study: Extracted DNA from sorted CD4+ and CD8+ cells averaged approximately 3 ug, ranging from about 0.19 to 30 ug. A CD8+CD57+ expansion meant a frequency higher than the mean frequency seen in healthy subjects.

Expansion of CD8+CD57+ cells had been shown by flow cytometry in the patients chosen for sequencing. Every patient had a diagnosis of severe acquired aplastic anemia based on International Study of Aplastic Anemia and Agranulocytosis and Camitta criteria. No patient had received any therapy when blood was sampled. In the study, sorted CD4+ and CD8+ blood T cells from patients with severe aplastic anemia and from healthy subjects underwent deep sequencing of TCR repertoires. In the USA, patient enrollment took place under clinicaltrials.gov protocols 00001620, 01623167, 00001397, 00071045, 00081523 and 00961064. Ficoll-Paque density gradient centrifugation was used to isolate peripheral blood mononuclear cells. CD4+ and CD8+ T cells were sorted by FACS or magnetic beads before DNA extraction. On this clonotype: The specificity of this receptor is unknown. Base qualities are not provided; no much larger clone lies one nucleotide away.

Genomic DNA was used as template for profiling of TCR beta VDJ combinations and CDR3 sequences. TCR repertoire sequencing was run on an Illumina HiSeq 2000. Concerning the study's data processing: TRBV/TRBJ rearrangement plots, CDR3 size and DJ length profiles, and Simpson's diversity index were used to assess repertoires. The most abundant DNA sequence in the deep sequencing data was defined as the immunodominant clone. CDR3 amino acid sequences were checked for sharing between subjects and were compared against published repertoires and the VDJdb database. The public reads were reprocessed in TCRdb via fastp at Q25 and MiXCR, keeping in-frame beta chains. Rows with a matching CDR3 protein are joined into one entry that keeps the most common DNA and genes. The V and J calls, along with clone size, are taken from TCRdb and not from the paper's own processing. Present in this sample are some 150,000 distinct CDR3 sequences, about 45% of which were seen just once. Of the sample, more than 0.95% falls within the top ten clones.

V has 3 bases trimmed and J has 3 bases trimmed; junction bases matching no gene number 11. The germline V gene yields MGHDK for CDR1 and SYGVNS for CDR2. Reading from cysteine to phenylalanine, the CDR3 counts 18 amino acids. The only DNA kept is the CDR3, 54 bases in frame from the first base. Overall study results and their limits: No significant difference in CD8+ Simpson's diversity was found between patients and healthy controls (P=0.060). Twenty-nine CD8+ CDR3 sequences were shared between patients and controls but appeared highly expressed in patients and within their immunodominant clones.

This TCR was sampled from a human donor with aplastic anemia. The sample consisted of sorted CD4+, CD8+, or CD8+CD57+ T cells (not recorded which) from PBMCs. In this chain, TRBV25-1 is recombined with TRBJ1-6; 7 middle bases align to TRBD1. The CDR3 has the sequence CASSETRQGYYYNSPLHF. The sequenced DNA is TGTGCCAGCAGTGAGACTAGACAGGGCTACTACTATAATTCACCCCTCCACTTT.